The entry below describes one T cell receptor (beta chain). Its antigen is undetermined. Repertoires were generated with immunoSEQ multiplex PCR, while TCRdb's copy carries only in-frame clones and drops some. Of some 120,000 clones in the sample, 88% are singletons; the top ten hold 5.8%. V was pared by 5 bases and J by 5 bases, with 13 bases between. This CDR3 is built from 13 residues. Looked up from germline, CDR1 is SGHDT and CDR2 is YYEEEE. These data belong to a study of radiation and T cells in renal cell carcinoma. On the study more broadly: Nephrectomy followed 15 Gy stereotactic body radiation by 4 weeks. The study, taken as a whole, reports: From baseline, blood top tumor clonotypes peaked at 2 weeks post-radiation. Without pretreatment biopsies, baseline tumor clonotype presence was undetermined.

Time point specified: blood 2 weeks post-SBRT. Treatment of the sample: 15 Gy SBRT to primary tumor, nephrectomy 4 weeks later. This renal cell carcinoma was of the clear cell type. The chain is built from TRBV5-6 and TRBJ2-5, with D maybe TRBD2 (6 bases). The origin of this receptor is a woman in her 70s with renal cell carcinoma. The input for sequencing was blood, taken from a patient whose treatment included radiotherapy and nephrectomy. The CDR3 region has the DNA TGTGCCAGCAGTCGGACGGAGGGGGAGACCCAGTACTTC. Protein product: CASSRTEGETQYF.